Following are 14 T cell receptor beta chains from one sample sequenced in a study of blood T cell repertoires in COVID-19. Here immunoSEQ multiplex PCR was the method, and the copy in TCRdb shows in-frame clones only, minus some. The sample consists of some 150,000 clones, around 84% of them appearing once. Sequencing input: peripheral blood. These TCRs come from a human donor with acute or convalescent COVID-19. The donor label of this sample is uncertain.

As for this clone: The junction differs from germline at one of its ends, possibly a read error. This rearrangement joins TRBV7-7 to TRBJ2-2, with 7 positions matching TRBD2. The CDR3 runs 16 residues. CDR1 and CDR2 (germline): SSHAT, FNYEAQ (reference sequence). The CDR3 bases are TGTGCTAGCAGCTTGGGCGGGACTATAGAGACCGGGGAGCTGTTTTTT. Protein sequence: CASSLGGTIETGELFF.

The chain employs TRBV4-3 and TRBJ1-1; D is undetermined. The CDR3 runs to 17 residues. The V end was cut by 0 bases, the J end by 1 base, with 15 bases between. Germline CDR1 and CDR2: LGHNA and YSLEER. The CDR3 bases are TGCGCCAGCAGCCAAGATGGGGAGGACGCTGGGAACACTGAAGCTTTCTTT. It is translated as CASSQDGEDAGNTEAFF.

The chain joins TRBV7-6 to TRBJ2-3; 9 bases align to TRBD1. The CDR3 has 18 residues. Losses at the gene ends were 1 base for V and 3 bases for J; bases not matched to a gene: 11. The germline V gene encodes CDR1 SGHVS and CDR2 FNYEAQ. The CDR3 here is CASSLVGGGQGSTDTQYF. In DNA form, the CDR3 reads TGTGCCAGCAGCTTAGTGGGTGGAGGACAGGGGTCAACAGATACGCAGTATTTT.

Points on this clone: Other DNA sequences in the sample encode the same CDR3. The chain couples TRBV20-1 to TRBJ2-5, with TRBD1 identical over 7 bases. With 3 bases clipped from V and 4 bases from J, the junction kept 2 bases outside the gene matches. The CDR3 extends over 12 amino acids. Germline assignment: CDR1 DFQATT and CDR2 SNEGSKA (reference sequence). CDR3 residues: CSASPGGETQYF. The CDR3 nucleotides read TGCAGTGCTAGTCCAGGGGGAGAGACCCAGTACTTC.

This chain uses TRBV6-6 with TRBJ1-1; D gene ambiguous. V lost 2 bases and J 5 bases, leaving 12 bases between the germline ends. Germline assignment: CDR1 MNHNY and CDR2 SVGAGI (reference sequence). The CDR3 spans 14 residues. This chain's CDR3 is CASSYLGVQTEAFF. The CDR3 coding sequence is TGTGCCAGCAGTTACCTAGGTGTCCAGACTGAAGCTTTCTTT.

V gene TRBV6-1 combines with J gene TRBJ1-5; no reliable D call. Trimming cost V 0 bases and J 4 bases, with 7 bases left between them. CDR3 size: 14 residues. CDR1 is MNHNS, CDR2 SASEGT, per germline. The CDR3 here is CASSEARSNQPQHF. DNA of the CDR3: TGTGCCAGCAGTGAAGCCAGGTCAAATCAGCCCCAGCATTTT.

V is TRBV7-9 and J is TRBJ1-5; D is perhaps TRBD1 (6 bases). This CDR3 spans 15 amino acids. The ends were cut back, 4 bases at V and 0 bases at J, with 10 bases in the middle. In germline, CDR1 is SEHNR, CDR2 FQNEAQ (reference sequence). CDR3 DNA sequence: TGTGCCAGCAGCTCTAACAGGGATAGCAATCAGCCCCAGCATTTT. It encodes CASSSNRDSNQPQHF. Filled out from reference TRBV7-9 and TRBJ1-5, the complete variable domain reads DTGVSQNPRHKITKRGQNVTFRCDPISEHNRLYWYRQTLGQGPEFLTYFQNEAQLEKSRLLSDRFSAERPKGSFSTLEIQRTEQGDSAMYLCASSSNRDSNQPQHFGDGTRLSIL.

The genes are TRBV28 and TRBJ1-2, with a tentative D call TRBD1 (6 bases). The CDR3 consists of 13 residues. Trimming took 2 bases from V and 4 from J, leaving 8 bases between them. CDR1 is MDHEN, CDR2 SYDVKM, per germline. The CDR3 bases are TGTGCCAGCAGTTTAGGACAGACCTATGGCTACACCTTC. It translates to CASSLGQTYGYTF.

The chain recombines TRBV19 with TRBJ1-5, with 10 bases fitting TRBD1. This CDR3 region has 14 residues. Germline V CDR1 and CDR2: LNHDA, SQIVND (reference sequence). Unmatched junction bases numbered 2, after V lost 3 bases and J lost 6 bases. CDR3 region: CASSIGQGGQPQHF. The CDR3 DNA sequence: TGTGCCAGTAGTATTGGACAGGGGGGTCAGCCCCAGCATTTT.

The V gene is TRBV6-1, the J gene TRBJ1-1, with D unresolved. Germline CDR1 and CDR2: MNHNS and SASEGT. The V end was cut by 4 bases, the J end by 7 bases, with 13 bases between. CDR3 length equals 13 residues. In DNA form, the CDR3 reads TGTGCCAGCAGTGCCCCGGGGAGCGGTGAAGCTTTCTTT. Its translation: CASSAPGSGEAFF.

In DNA, the CDR3 is TGTGCCAGCAGCTCCCGGGCAGGGGAAGACCTGACTTTC. It yields the protein CASSSRAGEDLTF. This sequence joins TRBV4-2 and TRBJ2-6; possible D gene TRBD1, 6 bases. The V end was cut by 5 bases, the J end by 15 bases, with 17 bases between. This CDR3 has 13 amino acids. Looked up from germline, CDR1 is LGHNA and CDR2 is YNFKEQ.

This clone has only a few counts. The chain uses TRBV7-9 and TRBJ1-1; TRBD1 agrees at 9 bases. Germline V gives CDR1 SEHNR, CDR2 FQNEAQ (reference sequence). J was trimmed by 11 bases and V by 5 bases; bases with no gene match: 6. The CDR3 is made up of 12 amino acids. CDR3 amino acids: CASSQQGAGAFF. CDR3 nucleotides: TGTGCCAGCAGCCAACAGGGGGCAGGTGCTTTCTTT.

This clone showed up just a few times. The rearrangement joins TRBV7-6 to TRBJ1-6, with D unclear. In germline, CDR1 is SGHVS, CDR2 FNYEAQ. The CDR3 runs to 13 residues. Trimming took 0 bases from V and 9 from J, leaving 6 bases between them. As DNA, the CDR3 is TGTGCCAGCAGCTTAGCGCGTCGTTCACCCCTCCACTTT. Its translation is CASSLARRSPLHF.

CDR3 sequence: CASSREGQGSYEQYF. The CDR3 nucleotides read TGTGCCAGCTCACGCGAGGGACAGGGCTCCTACGAGCAGTACTTC. The V and J genes are TRBV18 and TRBJ2-7; 9 nucleotides agree with TRBD1. CDR1 is KGHSH and CDR2 is LQKENI in the germline V gene. Trimming at V came to 4 bases and at J to 0 bases, leaving 4 bases not matched to a gene. The CDR3 runs 15 residues.